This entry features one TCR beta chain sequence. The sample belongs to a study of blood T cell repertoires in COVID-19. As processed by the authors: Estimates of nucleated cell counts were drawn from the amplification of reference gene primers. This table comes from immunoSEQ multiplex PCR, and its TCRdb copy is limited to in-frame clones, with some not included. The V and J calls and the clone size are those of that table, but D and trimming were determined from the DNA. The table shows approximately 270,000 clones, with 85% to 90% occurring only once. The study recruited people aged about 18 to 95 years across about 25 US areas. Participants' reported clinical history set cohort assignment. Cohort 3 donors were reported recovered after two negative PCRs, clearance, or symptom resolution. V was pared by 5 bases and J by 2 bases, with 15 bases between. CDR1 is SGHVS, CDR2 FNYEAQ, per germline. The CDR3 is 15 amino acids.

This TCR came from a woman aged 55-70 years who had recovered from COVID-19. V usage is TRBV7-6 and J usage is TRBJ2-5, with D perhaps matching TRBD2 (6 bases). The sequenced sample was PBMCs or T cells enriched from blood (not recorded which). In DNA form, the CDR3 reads TGTGCCAGCAGCCCCGTTGCGGGGTTACAAGAGACCCAGTACTTC. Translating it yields CASSPVAGLQETQYF.